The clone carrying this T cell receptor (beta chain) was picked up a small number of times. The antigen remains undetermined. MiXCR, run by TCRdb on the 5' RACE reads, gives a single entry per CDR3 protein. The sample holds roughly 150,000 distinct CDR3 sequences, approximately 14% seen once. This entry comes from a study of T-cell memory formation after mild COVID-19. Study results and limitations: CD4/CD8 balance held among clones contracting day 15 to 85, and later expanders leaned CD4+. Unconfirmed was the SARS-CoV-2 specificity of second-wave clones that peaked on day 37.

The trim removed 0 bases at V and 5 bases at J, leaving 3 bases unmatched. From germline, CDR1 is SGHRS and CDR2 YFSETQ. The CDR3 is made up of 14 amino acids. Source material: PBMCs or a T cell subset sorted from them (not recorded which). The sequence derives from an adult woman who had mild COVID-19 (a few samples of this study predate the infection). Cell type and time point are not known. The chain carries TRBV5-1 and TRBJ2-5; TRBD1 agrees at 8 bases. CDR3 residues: CASSLDRGTETQYF. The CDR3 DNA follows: TGCGCCAGCAGCTTGGACAGGGGGACGGAGACCCAGTACTTC.